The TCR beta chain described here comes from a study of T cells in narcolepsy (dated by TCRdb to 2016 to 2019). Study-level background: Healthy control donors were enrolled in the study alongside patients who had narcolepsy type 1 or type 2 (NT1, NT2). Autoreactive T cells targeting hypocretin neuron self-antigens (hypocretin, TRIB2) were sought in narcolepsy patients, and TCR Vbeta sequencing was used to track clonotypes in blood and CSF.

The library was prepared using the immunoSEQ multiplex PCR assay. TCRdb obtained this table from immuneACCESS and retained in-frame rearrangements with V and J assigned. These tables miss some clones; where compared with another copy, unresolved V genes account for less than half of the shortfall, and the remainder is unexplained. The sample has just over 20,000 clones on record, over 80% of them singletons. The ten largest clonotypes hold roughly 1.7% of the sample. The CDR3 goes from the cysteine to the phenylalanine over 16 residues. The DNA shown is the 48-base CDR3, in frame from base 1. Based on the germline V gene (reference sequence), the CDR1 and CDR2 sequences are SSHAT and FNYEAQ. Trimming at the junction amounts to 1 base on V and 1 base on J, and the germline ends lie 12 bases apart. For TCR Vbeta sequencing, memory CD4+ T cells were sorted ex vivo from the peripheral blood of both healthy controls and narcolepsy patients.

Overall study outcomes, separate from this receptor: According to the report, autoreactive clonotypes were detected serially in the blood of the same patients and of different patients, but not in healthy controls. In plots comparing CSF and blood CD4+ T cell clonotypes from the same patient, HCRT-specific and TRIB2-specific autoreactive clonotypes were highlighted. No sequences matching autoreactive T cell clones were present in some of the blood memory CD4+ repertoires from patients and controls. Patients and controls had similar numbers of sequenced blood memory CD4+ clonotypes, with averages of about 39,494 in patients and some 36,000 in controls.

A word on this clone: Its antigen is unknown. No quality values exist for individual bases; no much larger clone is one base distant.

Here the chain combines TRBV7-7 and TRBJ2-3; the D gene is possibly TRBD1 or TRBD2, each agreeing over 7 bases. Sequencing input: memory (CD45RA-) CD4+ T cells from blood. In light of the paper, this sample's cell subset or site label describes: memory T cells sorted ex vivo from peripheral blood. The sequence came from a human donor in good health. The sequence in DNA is TGTGCCAGCAGCTTAGGTGCAGGGGGGGGCACAGATACGCAGTATTTT. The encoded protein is CASSLGAGGGTDTQYF.